Following are 25 T cell receptor beta chains from one sample sequenced in a study of T cell responses to AZD1222 COVID-19 vaccine. Libraries were prepared by immunoSEQ multiplex PCR; TCRdb keeps only in-frame clonotypes and omits some of them. This sample has about 150,000 clones, with 90% found just once. The material was peripheral blood, obtained on day 0 of AZD1222 vaccination. These TCRs come from an adult in good health.

In its sample, this clone was seen once. The CDR3 DNA reads TGTGCCAGCAGTGCCTTTCAGGAACCCCTCCACTTT. It specifies CASSAFQEPLHF. The chain combines TRBV6-2 or TRBV6-3 with TRBJ1-6, with no clear D. Looked up from germline, CDR1 is MNHEY and CDR2 is SVGEGT. The CDR3 extends over 12 amino acids. Trimming removed 5 bases from V and 12 bases from J, with 11 bases in between.

The chain couples TRBV10-1 to TRBJ2-2, with D perhaps matching TRBD2 (6 bases). The V end was cut by 10 bases, the J end by 4 bases, with 16 bases between. The germline V gene encodes CDR1 WNHNN and CDR2 SYGVQD (reference sequence). The CDR3 covers 14 residues. CDR3 nucleotide sequence: TGCGCCATCGGGGGAACTTCGGGCACCGGGGAGCTGTTTTTT. Translation gives CAIGGTSGTGELFF.

The gene calls are TRBV5-1 and TRBJ2-1; D gene ambiguous. V was clipped by 0 bases and J by 2 bases, with 9 bases between them. The CDR3 consists of 15 residues. The V gene's germline CDR1 is SGHRS and CDR2 YFSETQ. The CDR3 sequence is CASSLEYSTYNEQFF. CDR3 sequence (DNA): TGCGCCAGCAGCTTGGAGTATTCTACCTACAATGAGCAGTTCTTC.

The count of this clone is one. This chain uses TRBV24-1 with TRBJ2-1, with 10 nucleotides matching TRBD2. The J segment lost 3 bases and the V segment lost 1 base, leaving 2 bases of the junction unmatched. CDR1 and CDR2 from the germline V gene are KGHDR and SFDVKD. The CDR3 spans 16 residues. In DNA form, the CDR3 reads TGTGCCACCAGTGATTTCCGGACTAGCGGCTACAATGAGCAGTTCTTC. This sequence encodes CATSDFRTSGYNEQFF.

V and J are TRBV18 and TRBJ2-1; 10 bases line up with TRBD2. The junction had 3 bases not matched to a gene; V was cut back by 5 bases and J by 8 bases. The germline gives CDR1 KGHSH, CDR2 LQKENI. The CDR3 length is 13 residues. The CDR3 is CASSEGTSDEQFF. DNA for the CDR3: TGTGCCAGCTCAGAAGGGACTAGCGATGAGCAGTTCTTC.

The chain employs TRBV27 and TRBJ1-1; TRBD1 agrees at 8 bases. Germline lookup yields CDR1 MNHEY and CDR2 SMNVEV (reference sequence). The length of the CDR3 is 16 residues. With 3 bases clipped from V and 5 bases from J, the junction kept 11 bases outside the gene matches. CDR3 sequence reads: CASSFGAGGPVTEAFF. The DNA for the CDR3 is TGTGCCAGCAGTTTTGGAGCAGGGGGCCCAGTGACTGAAGCTTTCTTT.

Only one count was recorded for this clone. The gene calls are TRBV28 and TRBJ1-1; D uncertain. Trimming removed 1 base from V and 1 base from J, with 10 bases in between. Germline V gene sequence: CDR1 MDHEN, CDR2 SYDVKM. The length of the CDR3 is 15 residues. In DNA, the CDR3 is TGTGCCAGCAGTTTATTTGGGCTAACGAACACTGAAGCTTTCTTT. This sequence encodes CASSLFGLTNTEAFF.

The rearrangement joins TRBV19 to TRBJ2-1, with D tentatively TRBD1 (5 bases). Germline-derived CDR1 and CDR2 are LNHDA and SQIVND (reference sequence). CDR3 length equals 17 residues. V was cut by 1 base and J by 0 bases, with 13 bases left in between. The CDR3 is CASSIVRGMSSYNEQFF. CDR3 coding DNA: TGTGCCAGTAGTATAGTTAGGGGAATGAGCTCCTACAATGAGCAGTTCTTC.

The chain recombines TRBV6-1 with TRBJ2-7; D unclear. This CDR3 is built from 13 residues. Between the trimmed V and J ends, which lost 2 bases and 4 bases, there was a span of 9 bases. Germline V lookup: CDR1 MNHNS, CDR2 SASEGT. For the CDR3, the DNA is TGTGCCAGCAGTGAATGGTCTGGGTACGAGCAGTACTTC. Amino acids: CASSEWSGYEQYF.

V and J are TRBV6-1 and TRBJ2-1; weak D call: TRBD1 (6 bases). V was clipped by 0 bases and J by 4 bases, with 13 bases between them. The CDR3 covers 16 residues. Germline-derived CDR1 and CDR2 are MNHNS and SASEGT. CDR3: CASSEAHFGTYNEQFF. CDR3 coding DNA: TGTGCCAGCAGTGAAGCTCATTTTGGGACATACAATGAGCAGTTCTTC.

This clone was seen once. The CDR3 reads CAISERETSVDIQYF. DNA of the CDR3: TGTGCCATCAGTGAACGGGAGACTAGCGTTGACATTCAGTACTTC. The chain employs TRBV10-3 and TRBJ2-4; 8 bases line up with TRBD2. The V and J ends lost 3 bases and 8 bases, in that order; junction bases with no gene match: 9. Germline CDR1 ENHRY, CDR2 SYGVKD. This CDR3 has 15 residues.

The J gene is TRBJ1-5, the V gene TRBV27; TRBD1 matches 7 bases. The length of the CDR3 is 15 residues. Germline CDR1 reads MNHEY; CDR2 reads SMNVEV (reference sequence). The V gene end was trimmed by 4 bases and the J gene end by 6 bases; junction bases not matched to a gene: 9. Written as DNA, the CDR3 is TGTGCCAGCAGTTCCACAGGGGACTTTAGTCAGCCCCAGCATTTT. Translation gives CASSSTGDFSQPQHF.

This clone was seen a few times. The genes are TRBV18 and TRBJ1-4; D is unresolved. The CDR3 has 14 amino acids. Per the germline V gene, CDR1 is KGHSH and CDR2 is LQKENI. With 2 bases removed from V and 7 bases from J, the gap between germline ends came to 11 bases. Here the CDR3 DNA reads TGTGCCAGCTCACCAACACAAGTGCGTGAAAAACTGTTTTTT. Translated, it gives CASSPTQVREKLFF.

V and J are TRBV28 and TRBJ1-6; 10 bases align to TRBD1. Per the germline V gene, CDR1 is MDHEN and CDR2 is SYDVKM. This CDR3 comprises 17 residues. V lost 5 bases to trimming and J lost 2 bases; unmatched junction nucleotides: 6. The CDR3 loop reads CASSLTGGATYNSPLHF. For the CDR3, the DNA is TGTGCCAGCAGTCTGACAGGGGGCGCGACCTATAATTCACCCCTCCACTTT.

CDR3 DNA: TGTGCCAGCAGTCGCCCGACAGCCAACTATGGCTACACCTTC. It is translated as CASSRPTANYGYTF. The J gene is TRBJ1-2, the V gene TRBV28; D is possibly TRBD1 (5 bases). V dropped 5 bases and J dropped 2 bases, with 12 bases sitting between them. CDR1 and CDR2 (germline): MDHEN, SYDVKM. The CDR3 covers 14 residues.

The chain employs TRBV9 and TRBJ2-2; 14 bases match TRBD2. V lost 3 bases and J lost 5; bases outside the gene matches: 6. Germline V gene data show CDR1 as SGDLS and CDR2 as YYNGEE. CDR3 length equals 17 residues. The CDR3 coding sequence is TGTGCCAGCAGCGGGGGACTAGCGGGAGCGAGTACCGGGGAGCTGTTTTTT. Protein: CASSGGLAGASTGELFF.

This clone was picked up one time. This rearrangement joins TRBV7-2 to TRBJ2-1; D is uncertain. The CDR3 totals 12 residues. The germline V gene has CDR1 SGHTA and CDR2 FQGNSA. V was pared by 1 base and J by 4 bases, with 2 bases between. CDR3 residues: CASSLVYNEQFF. The CDR3 DNA reads as TGTGCCAGCAGCTTAGTGTACAATGAGCAGTTCTTC.

The chain carries TRBV28 and TRBJ2-2; perhaps TRBD2 as D (6 bases). The CDR3 length is 15 residues. Trimming removed 2 bases at V and 2 bases at J, with 9 bases between. Looked up from germline, CDR1 is MDHEN and CDR2 is SYDVKM. CDR3 sequence (DNA): TGTGCCAGCAGTTTAGGGGGGATTAACACCGGGGAGCTGTTTTTT. It yields the protein CASSLGGINTGELFF.

The rearrangement uses TRBV25-1 and TRBJ2-3; D not certain. CDR1 and CDR2 from the germline V gene are MGHDK and SYGVNS. The CDR3 contains 11 residues. The V gene lost 4 bases and the J gene lost 11 bases, with 10 bases spanning the gap. CDR3 DNA sequence: TGTGCCAGCAGTGTTGGAGAAGGGCAGTATTTT. It specifies CASSVGEGQYF. Variable domain in full (rest from reference TRBV25-1 and TRBJ2-3): EADIYQTPRYLVIGTGKKITLECSQTMGHDKMYWYQQDPGMELHLIHYSYGVNSTEKGDLSSESTVSRIRTEHFPLTLESARPSHTSQYLCASSVGEGQYFGPGTRLTVL.

The chain employs TRBV19 and TRBJ2-3; 10 bases match TRBD2. The junction had 15 bases not matched to a gene; V was cut back by 7 bases and J by 8 bases. Germline assignment: CDR1 LNHDA and CDR2 SQIVND (reference sequence). This CDR3 has 16 amino acids. The DNA for the CDR3 is TGTGCCAGTAATTCCTTCCTAGCGGGAGTTCGGGGTACGCAGTATTTT. Encoded protein: CASNSFLAGVRGTQYF.

The J gene is TRBJ1-3, the V gene TRBV5-1; TRBD1 might be the D (6 bases). In germline, CDR1 is SGHRS, CDR2 YFSETQ. This CDR3 has 17 residues. V was clipped by 3 bases and J by 1 base, with 17 bases between them. Here the CDR3 reads CASSWTAHKSSGNTIYF. Here the CDR3 DNA reads TGCGCCAGCAGCTGGACAGCTCATAAGTCATCTGGAAACACCATATATTTT.

This clone appeared a single time. This chain joins TRBV11-3 and TRBJ2-3; D not resolved. The V and J ends lost 0 bases and 1 base respectively, with 8 bases between them. This CDR3 is built from 15 residues. Germline V gene lookup returns CDR1 SGHNT and CDR2 YENEEA. The CDR3 loop reads CASSLDGGGTDTQYF. The CDR3 nucleotides read TGTGCCAGCAGCTTAGACGGCGGCGGCACAGATACGCAGTATTTT.

In its sample, this clone was seen once. The rearrangement uses TRBV11-2 and TRBJ2-3, with D perhaps matching TRBD2 (6 bases). The CDR3 sequence is 17 residues long. Trimming stripped 2 bases from V and 4 bases from J, with 19 bases between. CDR1 SGHAT and CDR2 FQNNGV come from the germline V gene. The CDR3 reads CASSLTELASGADTQYF. Here the CDR3 DNA reads TGTGCCAGCAGCTTAACCGAACTAGCCTCGGGGGCAGATACGCAGTATTTT.

This clone was detected once. The CDR3 bases are TGTGCCTGGAGGACGTGGGACGACGGTTCACCCCTCCACTTT. Its translation: CAWRTWDDGSPLHF. The gene calls are TRBV30 and TRBJ1-6; tentative D call: TRBD1 (5 bases). Deletions cut 3 bases from V and 9 bases from J, with 15 bases between. Germline V lookup: CDR1 GTSNPN, CDR2 SVGIG (reference sequence). The CDR3 sequence is 14 residues long.

A single count supports this clone. V is TRBV11-3 and J is TRBJ1-3, with D hard to call. V was shortened by 4 bases and J by 2 bases, with 6 bases between the two germline ends. The CDR3 loop spans 13 amino acids. CDR1 and CDR2 (germline): SGHNT, YENEEA. Here the CDR3 reads CASSSGTGNTIYF. CDR3 DNA: TGTGCCAGCAGCTCGGGGACTGGAAACACCATATATTTT.